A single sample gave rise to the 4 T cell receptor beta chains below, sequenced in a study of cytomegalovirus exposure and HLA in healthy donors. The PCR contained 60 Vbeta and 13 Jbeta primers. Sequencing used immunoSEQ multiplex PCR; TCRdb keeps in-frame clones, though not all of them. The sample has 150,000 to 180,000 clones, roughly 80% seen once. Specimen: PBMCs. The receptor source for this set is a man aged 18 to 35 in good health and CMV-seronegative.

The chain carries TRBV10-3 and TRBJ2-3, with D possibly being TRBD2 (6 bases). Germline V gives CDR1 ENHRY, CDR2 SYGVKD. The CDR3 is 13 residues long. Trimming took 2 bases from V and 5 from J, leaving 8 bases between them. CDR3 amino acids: CAISEAGRDTQYF. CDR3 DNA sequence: TGTGCCATCAGTGAGGCCGGGAGAGATACGCAGTATTTT.

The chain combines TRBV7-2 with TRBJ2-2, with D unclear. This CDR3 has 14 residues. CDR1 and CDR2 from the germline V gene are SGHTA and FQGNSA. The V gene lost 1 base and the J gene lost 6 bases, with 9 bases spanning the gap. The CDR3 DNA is TGTGCCAGCAGCTTAGACTATTCCGCCGGGGAGCTGTTTTTT. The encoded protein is CASSLDYSAGELFF.

The CDR3 region is CASSRLSGRAGSDTQYF. CDR3 DNA sequence: TGTGCCAGCAGCCGTCTAAGCGGGAGGGCCGGGTCAGATACGCAGTATTTT. V gene TRBV13 combines with J gene TRBJ2-3; 10 positions agree with TRBD2. CDR3 length: 17 amino acids. Trimming removed 5 bases from V and 4 bases from J; junction bases left unmatched: 12. The germline CDR1 and CDR2 sequences are PRHDT and FYEKMQ (reference sequence).

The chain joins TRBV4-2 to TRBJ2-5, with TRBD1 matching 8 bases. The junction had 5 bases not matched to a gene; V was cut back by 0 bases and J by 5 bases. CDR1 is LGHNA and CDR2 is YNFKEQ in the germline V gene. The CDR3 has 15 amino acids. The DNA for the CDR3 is TGTGCCAGCAGCCAAGATGGACAGGGAACGGAGACCCAGTACTTC. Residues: CASSQDGQGTETQYF.